This T cell receptor beta chain was profiled in a study of blood T cell repertoires in COVID-19. Study overall: From the United States, Italy and Spain came samples of acute and convalescent COVID-19. PBMCs, B-cell-depleted T cells, or T cells were the source of the cDNA or gDNA that made up the material.

This clone counts as medium-sized. Original methodology: Estimation of nucleated cell counts was performed using reference gene primer amplification. The assay was immunoSEQ multiplex PCR, and TCRdb's table has in-frame clones only and misses some. Clonal size and the V and J genes are those of that table, whereas D and trimming came from the DNA. The repertoire holds 35,000 to 55,000 clones, with roughly 88% as singletons. This CDR3 spans 13 amino acids. The V end lost 3 bases, the J end lost 13 bases, and 18 bases lay between the germline ends. Germline V CDR1 and CDR2: ENHRY, SYGVKD. The receptor comes from a man aged 55 to 70 with active COVID-19. This rearrangement joins TRBV10-3 to TRBJ1-2; maybe TRBD1 (6 bases). Sample: peripheral blood. The CDR3 protein is CAISDRDTLSTTF. CDR3 nucleotide sequence: TGTGCCATCAGTGATCGGGACACATTATCAACCACCTTC.